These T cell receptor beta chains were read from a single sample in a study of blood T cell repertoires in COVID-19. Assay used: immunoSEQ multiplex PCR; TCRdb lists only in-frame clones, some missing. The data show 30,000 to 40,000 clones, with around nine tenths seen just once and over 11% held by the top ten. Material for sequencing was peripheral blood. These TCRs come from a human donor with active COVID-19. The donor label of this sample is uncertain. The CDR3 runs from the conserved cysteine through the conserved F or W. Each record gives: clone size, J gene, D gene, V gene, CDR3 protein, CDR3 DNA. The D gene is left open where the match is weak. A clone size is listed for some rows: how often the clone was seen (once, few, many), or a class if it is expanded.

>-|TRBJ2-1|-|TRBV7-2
CASSIEFDEQFF
TGTGCCAGCAGCATTGAGTTCGATGAGCAGTTCTTC
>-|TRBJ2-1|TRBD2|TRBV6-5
CASSWGLVPYNEQFF
TGTGCCAGCAGTTGGGGACTAGTTCCCTACAATGAGCAGTTCTTC
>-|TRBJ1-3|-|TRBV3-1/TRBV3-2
CASSPQGYGNTIYF
TGTGCCAGCAGCCCACAGGGTTATGGAAACACCATATATTTT
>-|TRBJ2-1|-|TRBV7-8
CASRLGWAHYNEQFF
TGTGCCAGCAGACTAGGATGGGCACACTACAATGAGCAGTTCTTC
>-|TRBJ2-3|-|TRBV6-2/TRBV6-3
CASSYSTRSRGTDTQYF
TGTGCCAGCAGTTACTCGACGAGGTCTAGGGGAACAGATACGCAGTATTTT
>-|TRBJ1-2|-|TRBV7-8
CASSLWAAGFFRYTF
TGTGCCAGCAGCTTATGGGCCGCAGGGTTTTTTCGCTACACCTTC
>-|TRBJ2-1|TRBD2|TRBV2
CASRFGRNEQFF
TGTGCCAGCAGGTTCGGGAGGAATGAGCAGTTCTTC
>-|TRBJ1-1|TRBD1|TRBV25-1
CASSWTGVTEAFF
TGTGCCAGCAGTTGGACAGGGGTGACTGAAGCTTTCTTT
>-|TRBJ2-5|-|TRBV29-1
CSSGGRETQYF
TGCAGCTCGGGGGGCCGGGAGACCCAGTACTTC
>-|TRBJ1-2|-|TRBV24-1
CATSEKGLTHGYTF
TGTGCCACCAGTGAGAAGGGACTAACGCATGGCTACACCTTC
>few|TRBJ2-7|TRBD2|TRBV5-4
CASSPVRGGGLNEQYF
TGTGCCAGCAGCCCCGTGCGGGGGGGAGGACTAAACGAGCAGTACTTC
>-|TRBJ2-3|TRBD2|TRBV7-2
CASSSGLAGGGDTQYF
TGTGCCAGCAGCTCGGGACTAGCGGGTGGAGGAGATACGCAGTATTTT
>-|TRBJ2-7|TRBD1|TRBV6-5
CASSYSTGGNSYEQYF
TGTGCCAGCAGTTACTCGACAGGGGGCAACTCCTACGAGCAGTACTTC
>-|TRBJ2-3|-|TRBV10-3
CAVRSATDTQYF
TGTGCCGTCCGGTCCGCGACAGATACGCAGTATTTT
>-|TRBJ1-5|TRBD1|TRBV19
CASSISGGGGQPQHF
TGTGCCAGTAGTATATCAGGGGGCGGTGGTCAGCCCCAGCATTTT
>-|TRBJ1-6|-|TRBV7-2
CASSLDLAGAPVNSPLHF
TGTGCCAGCAGCTTAGATCTGGCGGGGGCCCCTGTGAATTCACCCCTCCACTTT
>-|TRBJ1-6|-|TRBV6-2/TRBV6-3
CASSYVMEKPLHF
TGTGCCAGCAGTTACGTCATGGAGAAACCCCTCCACTTT
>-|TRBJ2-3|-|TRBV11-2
CASSLGGEFDTQYF
TGTGCCAGCAGCTTAGGCGGGGAATTTGATACGCAGTATTTT
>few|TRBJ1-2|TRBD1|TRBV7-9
CASSLATGQTPYGYTF
TGTGCCAGCAGCTTAGCGACGGGACAGACACCTTATGGCTACACCTTC
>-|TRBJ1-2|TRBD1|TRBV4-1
CASSQQGAGGGYTF
TGCGCCAGCAGCCAACAGGGGGCGGGTGGTGGCTACACCTTC
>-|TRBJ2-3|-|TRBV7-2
CASSQTGYTDTQYF
TGTGCCAGCAGCCAAACAGGGTACACAGATACGCAGTATTTT
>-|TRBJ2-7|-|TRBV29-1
CSVERHSGDEQYF
TGCAGCGTTGAGCGGCACAGCGGCGACGAGCAGTACTTC
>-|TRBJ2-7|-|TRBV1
CTSSQGPAAYEQYF
TGCACCAGCAGCCAAGGCCCGGCGGCCTACGAGCAGTACTTC
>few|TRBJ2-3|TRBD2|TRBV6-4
CASSESGETDTQYF
TGTGCCAGCAGTGAGAGCGGGGAGACAGATACGCAGTATTTT
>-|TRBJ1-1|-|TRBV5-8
CASSFAGLRTEAFF
TGTGCCAGCAGCTTTGCAGGGTTAAGGACTGAAGCTTTCTTT
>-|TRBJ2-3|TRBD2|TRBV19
CASRGGARDTQYF
TGTGCCAGCCGGGGGGGCGCTAGGGATACGCAGTATTTT
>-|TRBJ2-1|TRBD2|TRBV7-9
CASSLSGGALNEQFF
TGTGCCAGCAGCTTATCCGGGGGGGCCCTCAATGAGCAGTTCTTC
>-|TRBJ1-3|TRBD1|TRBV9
CASSFTGGSGNTIYF
TGTGCCAGCAGTTTTACAGGGGGCTCTGGAAACACCATATATTTT
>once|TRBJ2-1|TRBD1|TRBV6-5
CASSYGDRNNEQFF
TGTGCCAGCAGTTACGGGGACAGGAACAATGAGCAGTTCTTC
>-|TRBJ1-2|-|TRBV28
CASSPPSRVLSRGYTF
TGTGCCAGCAGTCCCCCCTCGAGGGTTCTCTCGAGAGGCTACACCTTC
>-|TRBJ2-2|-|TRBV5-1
CASSPGQPNTGELFF
TGCGCCAGCAGCCCCGGACAGCCGAACACCGGGGAGCTGTTTTTT
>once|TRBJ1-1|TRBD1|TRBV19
CASRTYRGENTEAFF
TGTGCCAGTAGGACTTACAGGGGTGAGAACACTGAAGCTTTCTTT
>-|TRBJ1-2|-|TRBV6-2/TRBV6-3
CASSDPGVGNYGYTF
TGTGCCAGCAGTGACCCCGGGGTCGGAAACTATGGCTACACCTTC
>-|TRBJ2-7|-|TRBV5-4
CASSLDKSYEQYF
TGTGCCAGCAGCTTAGACAAGTCCTACGAGCAGTACTTC
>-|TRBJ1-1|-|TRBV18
CASSSGLNTEAFF
TGTGCCAGCTCCTCAGGGTTGAACACTGAAGCTTTCTTT
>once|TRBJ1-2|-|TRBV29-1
CSVDTSNYGYTF
TGCAGCGTTGACACTTCTAACTATGGCTACACCTTC
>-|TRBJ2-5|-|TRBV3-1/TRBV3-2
CASTPNGGARSETQYF
TGTGCCAGCACCCCCAATGGGGGGGCGCGGTCGGAGACCCAGTACTTC
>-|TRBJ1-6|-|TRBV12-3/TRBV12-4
CASSAQGSPLHF
TGTGCCAGCAGTGCTCAGGGTTCACCCCTCCACTTT
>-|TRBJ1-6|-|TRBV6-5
CASTKETINSPLHF
TGTGCCAGCACCAAGGAGACTATTAATTCACCCCTCCACTTT
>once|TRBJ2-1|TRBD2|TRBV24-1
CATSAGGVSYNEQFF
TGTGCCACCAGTGCGGGGGGGGTCTCCTACAATGAGCAGTTCTTC
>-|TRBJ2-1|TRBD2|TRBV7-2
CASSLARDVAGGQFF
TGTGCCAGCAGCTTAGCGAGGGACGTAGCGGGGGGGCAGTTCTTC
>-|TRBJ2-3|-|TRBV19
CASSTNSKQYF
TGTGCCAGTAGTACTAATTCGAAGCAGTATTTT
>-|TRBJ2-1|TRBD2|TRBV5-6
CASSSLLAGASYNEQFF
TGTGCCAGCAGCTCTCTTCTAGCGGGGGCCTCCTACAATGAGCAGTTCTTC
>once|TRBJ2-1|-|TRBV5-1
CASSWPVDEVNEQFF
TGCGCCAGCAGCTGGCCCGTTGATGAGGTAAATGAGCAGTTCTTC
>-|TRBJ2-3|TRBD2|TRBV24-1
CATSVLERGGFYTQYF
TGTGCCACCAGTGTCCTCGAGCGGGGGGGGTTCTATACGCAGTATTTT
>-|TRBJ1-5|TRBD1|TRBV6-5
CASRQGYQPQHF
TGTGCCAGCAGACAGGGGTACCAGCCCCAGCATTTT